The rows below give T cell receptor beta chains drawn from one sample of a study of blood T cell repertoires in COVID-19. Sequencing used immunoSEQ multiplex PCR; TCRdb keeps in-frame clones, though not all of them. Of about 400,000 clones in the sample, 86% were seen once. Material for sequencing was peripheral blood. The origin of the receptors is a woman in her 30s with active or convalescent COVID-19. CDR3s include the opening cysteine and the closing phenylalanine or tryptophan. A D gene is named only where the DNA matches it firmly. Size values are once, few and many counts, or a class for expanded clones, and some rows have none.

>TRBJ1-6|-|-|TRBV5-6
CASSLRESSYNSPLHF
TGTGCCAGCAGCTTGAGGGAGAGCTCCTATAATTCACCCCTCCACTTT
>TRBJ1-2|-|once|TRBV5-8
CASSLLGQDYGYTF
TGTGCCAGCAGCTTGCTGGGGCAGGACTATGGCTACACCTTC
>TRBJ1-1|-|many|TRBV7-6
CASSLKVLRCGYTEAFF
TGTGCCAGCAGCTTAAAAGTCCTCCGGTGCGGATACACTGAAGCTTTCTTT
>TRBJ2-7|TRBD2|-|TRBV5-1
CASSPTSGGAGAQYEQYF
TGCGCCAGCAGCCCGACTAGCGGGGGGGCCGGGGCTCAGTACGAGCAGTACTTC
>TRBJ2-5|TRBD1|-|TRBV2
CASSPRGGDRVVYGGQETQYF
TGTGCCAGCAGTCCCAGGGGGGGGGACAGGGTCGTTTACGGAGGTCAAGAGACCCAGTACTTC
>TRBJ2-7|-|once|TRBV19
CASSIEDSHSYEQYF
TGTGCCAGTAGTATCGAGGACAGCCATTCCTACGAGCAGTACTTC
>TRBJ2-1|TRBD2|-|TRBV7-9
CASSLRLAGGFDEQFF
TGTGCCAGCAGCTTAAGACTAGCGGGAGGGTTCGATGAGCAGTTCTTC
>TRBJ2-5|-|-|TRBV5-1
CARPRRGAVQETQYF
TGCGCCCGCCCGAGAAGAGGCGCGGTCCAAGAGACCCAGTACTTC
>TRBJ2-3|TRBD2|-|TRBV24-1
CATSDTPSGGASDTQYF
TGTGCCACCAGTGATACCCCTAGCGGGGGGGCCTCAGATACGCAGTATTTT
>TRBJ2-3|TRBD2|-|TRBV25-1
CASSSGLAGITDTQYF
TGTGCCAGCAGTAGTGGTCTAGCGGGGATCACAGATACGCAGTATTTT
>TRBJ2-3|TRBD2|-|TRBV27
CASSNLAGGPYTQYF
TGTGCCAGCAGTAACCTAGCGGGAGGGCCATATACGCAGTATTTT